The T cell receptor (beta chain) under discussion was sequenced for a study of control samples from healthy donors and cancer patients. Profiling relied on immunoSEQ multiplex PCR, and the TCRdb table lists in-frame clones only, not all of them. The repertoire holds around 180,000 clones, roughly 88% seen once, with over 4% in the top ten. Per the germline V gene, CDR1 is KGHSH and CDR2 is LQKENI. V was shortened by 8 bases and J by 0 bases, with 12 bases between the two germline ends. The CDR3 consists of 14 residues. The source of this sequence is a woman in her 30s in good health. The chain uses TRBV18 and TRBJ2-3; weak D call: TRBD2 (6 bases). Sequenced material: blood. CDR3 nucleotide sequence: TGTGCCAGCCGACCGAGCGGGAGCACAGATACGCAGTATTTT. Translating it yields CASRPSGSTDTQYF.